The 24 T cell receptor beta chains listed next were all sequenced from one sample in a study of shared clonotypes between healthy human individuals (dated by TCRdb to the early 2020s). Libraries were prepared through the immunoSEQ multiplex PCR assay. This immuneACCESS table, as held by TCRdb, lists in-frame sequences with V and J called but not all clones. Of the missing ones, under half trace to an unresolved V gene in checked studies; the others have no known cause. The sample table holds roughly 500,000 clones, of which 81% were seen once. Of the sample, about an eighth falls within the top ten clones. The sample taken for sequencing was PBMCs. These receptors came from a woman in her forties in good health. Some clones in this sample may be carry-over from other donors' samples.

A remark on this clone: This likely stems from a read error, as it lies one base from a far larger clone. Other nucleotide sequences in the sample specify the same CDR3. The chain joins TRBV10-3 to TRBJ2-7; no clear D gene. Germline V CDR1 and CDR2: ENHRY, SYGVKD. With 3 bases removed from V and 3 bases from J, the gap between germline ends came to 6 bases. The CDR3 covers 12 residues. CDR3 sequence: CAISDGIYEQYF. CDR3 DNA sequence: TGTGCCATCAGTGATGGTATCTACGAGCAGTACTTC.

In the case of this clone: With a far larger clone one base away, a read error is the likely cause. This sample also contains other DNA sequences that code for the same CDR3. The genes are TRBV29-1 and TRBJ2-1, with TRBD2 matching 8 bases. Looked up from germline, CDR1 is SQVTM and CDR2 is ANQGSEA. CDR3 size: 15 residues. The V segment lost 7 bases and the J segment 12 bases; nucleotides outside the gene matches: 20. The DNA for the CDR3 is TGCAGCGCTGGGTCCAGCGGGAGTTCTGTATTGGGGCAGTTCTTC. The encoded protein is CSAGSSGSSVLGQFF.

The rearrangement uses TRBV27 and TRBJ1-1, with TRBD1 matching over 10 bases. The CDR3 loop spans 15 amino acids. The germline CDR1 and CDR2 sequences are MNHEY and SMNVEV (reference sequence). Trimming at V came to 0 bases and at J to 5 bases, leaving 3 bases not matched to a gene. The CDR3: CASSLSGQGITEAFF. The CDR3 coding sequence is TGTGCCAGCAGTTTATCGGGACAGGGGATTACTGAAGCTTTCTTT.

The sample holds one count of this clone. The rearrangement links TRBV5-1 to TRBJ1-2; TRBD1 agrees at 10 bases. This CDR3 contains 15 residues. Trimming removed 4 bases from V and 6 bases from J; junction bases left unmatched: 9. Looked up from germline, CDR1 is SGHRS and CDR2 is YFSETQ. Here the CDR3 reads CASSTAGTGVDGYTF. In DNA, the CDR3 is TGCGCCAGCAGCACAGCCGGGACAGGGGTGGATGGCTACACCTTC.

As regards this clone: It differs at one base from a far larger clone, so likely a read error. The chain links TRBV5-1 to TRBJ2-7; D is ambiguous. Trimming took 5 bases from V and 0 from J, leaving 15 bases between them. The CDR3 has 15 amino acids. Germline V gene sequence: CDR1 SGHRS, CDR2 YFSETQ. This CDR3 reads CASRVVTSYSYEQYF. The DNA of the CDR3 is TGCGCCAGCAGGGTGGTAACCAGTTACTCCTACGAGCAGTACTTC.

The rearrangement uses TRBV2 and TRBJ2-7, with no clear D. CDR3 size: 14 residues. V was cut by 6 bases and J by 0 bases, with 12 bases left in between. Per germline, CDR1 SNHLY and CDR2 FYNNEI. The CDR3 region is CASRIAGYSYEQYF. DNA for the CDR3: TGTGCCAGCAGGATCGCCGGTTACTCCTACGAGCAGTACTTC. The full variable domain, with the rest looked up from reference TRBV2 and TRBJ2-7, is EPEVTQTPSHQVTQMGQEVILRCVPISNHLYFYWYRQILGQKVEFLVSFYNNEISEKSEIFDDQFSVERPDGSNFTLKIRSTKLEDSAMYFCASRIAGYSYEQYFGPGTRLTVT.

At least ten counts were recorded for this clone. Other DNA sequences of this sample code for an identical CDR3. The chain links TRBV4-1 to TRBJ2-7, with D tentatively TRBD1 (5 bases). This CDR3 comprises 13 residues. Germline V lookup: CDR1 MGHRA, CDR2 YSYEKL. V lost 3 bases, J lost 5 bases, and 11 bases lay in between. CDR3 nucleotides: TGCGCCAGCAGCCATTCAGGGTTCGACGAGCAGTACTTC. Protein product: CASSHSGFDEQYF.

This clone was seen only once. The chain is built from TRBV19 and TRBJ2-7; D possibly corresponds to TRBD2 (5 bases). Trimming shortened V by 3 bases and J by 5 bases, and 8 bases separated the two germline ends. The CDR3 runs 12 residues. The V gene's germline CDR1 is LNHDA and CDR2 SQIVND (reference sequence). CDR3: CASSIYGDEQYF. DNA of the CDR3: TGTGCCAGTAGTATCTACGGGGACGAGCAGTACTTC.

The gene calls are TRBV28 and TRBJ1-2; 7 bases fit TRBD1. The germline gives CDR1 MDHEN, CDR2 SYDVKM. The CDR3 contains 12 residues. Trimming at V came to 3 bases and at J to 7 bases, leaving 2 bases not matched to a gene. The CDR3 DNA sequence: TGTGCCAGCAGTTTCGGACAGGTTGGCTACACCTTC. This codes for CASSFGQVGYTF.

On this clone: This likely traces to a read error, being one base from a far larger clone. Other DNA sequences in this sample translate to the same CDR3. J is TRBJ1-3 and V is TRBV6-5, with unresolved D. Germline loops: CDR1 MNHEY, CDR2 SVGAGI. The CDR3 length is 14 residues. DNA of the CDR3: TGTGCCAGTACCCCAGGCGGCTCTGGAAACACCATATATTTC. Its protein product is CASTPGGSGNTIYF.

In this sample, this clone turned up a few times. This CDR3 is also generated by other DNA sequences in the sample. CDR3 sequence reads: CASSSNYEQYF. In DNA form, the CDR3 reads TGTGCCAGCAGTTCGAACTACGAGCAGTACTTC. The chain has TRBV7-9 and TRBJ2-7; D not certain. This CDR3 spans 11 amino acids. V lost 6 bases, J lost 3 bases, and 6 bases lay in between. Germline assignment: CDR1 SEHNR and CDR2 FQNEAQ (reference sequence). Based on the CDR3 plus reference TRBV7-9 and TRBJ2-7, the full variable domain is DTGVSQNPRHKITKRGQNVTFRCDPISEHNRLYWYRQTLGQGPEFLTYFQNEAQLEKSRLLSDRFSAERPKGSFSTLEIQRTEQGDSAMYLCASSSNYEQYFGPGTRLTVT.

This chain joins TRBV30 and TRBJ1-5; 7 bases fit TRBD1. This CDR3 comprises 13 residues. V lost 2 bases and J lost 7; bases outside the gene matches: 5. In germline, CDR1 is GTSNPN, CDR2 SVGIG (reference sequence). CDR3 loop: CAWSQGEGQPQHF. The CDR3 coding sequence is TGTGCCTGGAGTCAGGGGGAGGGCCAGCCCCAGCATTTT.

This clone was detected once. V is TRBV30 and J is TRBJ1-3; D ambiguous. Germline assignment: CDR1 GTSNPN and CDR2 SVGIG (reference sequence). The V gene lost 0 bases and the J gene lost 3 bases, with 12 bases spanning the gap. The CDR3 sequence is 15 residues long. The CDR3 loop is CAWSVLGSGGNTIYF. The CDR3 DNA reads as TGTGCCTGGAGTGTACTGGGGAGCGGTGGAAACACCATATATTTT.

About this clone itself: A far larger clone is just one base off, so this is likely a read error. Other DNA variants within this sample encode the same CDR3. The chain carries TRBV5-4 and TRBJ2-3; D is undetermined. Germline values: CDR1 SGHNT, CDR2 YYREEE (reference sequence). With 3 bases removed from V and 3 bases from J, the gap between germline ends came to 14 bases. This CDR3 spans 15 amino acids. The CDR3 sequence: CASSSPWGRTDTQYF. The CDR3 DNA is TGTGCCAGCAGCTCTCCTTGGGGTAGGACAGATACGCAGTATTTT. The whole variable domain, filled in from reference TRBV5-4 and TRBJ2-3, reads ETGVTQSPTHLIKTRGQQVTLRCSSQSGHNTVSWYQQALGQGPQFIFQYYREEENGRGNFPPRFSGLQFPNYSSELNVNALELDDSALYLCASSSPWGRTDTQYFGPGTRLTVL.

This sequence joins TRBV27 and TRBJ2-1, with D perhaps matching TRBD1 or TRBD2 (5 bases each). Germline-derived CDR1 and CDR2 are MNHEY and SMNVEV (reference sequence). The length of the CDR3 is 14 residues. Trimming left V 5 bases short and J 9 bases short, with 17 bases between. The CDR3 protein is CASSPDLGEGEQFF. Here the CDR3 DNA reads TGTGCCAGCAGTCCGGACCTGGGGGAAGGTGAGCAGTTCTTC.

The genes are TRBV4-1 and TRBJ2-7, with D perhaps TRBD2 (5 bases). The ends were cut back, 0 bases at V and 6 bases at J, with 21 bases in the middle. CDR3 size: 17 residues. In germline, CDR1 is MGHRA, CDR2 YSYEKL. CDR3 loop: CASSQDFLRVLSGEQYF. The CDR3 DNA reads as TGCGCCAGCAGCCAAGATTTCCTGAGGGTCCTAAGTGGCGAGCAGTACTTC.

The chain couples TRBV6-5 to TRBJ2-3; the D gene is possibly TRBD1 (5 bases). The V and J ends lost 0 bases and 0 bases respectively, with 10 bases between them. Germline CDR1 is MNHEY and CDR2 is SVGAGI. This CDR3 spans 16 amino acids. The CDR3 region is CASSYSTVPSTDTQYF. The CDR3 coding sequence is TGTGCCAGCAGTTACTCGACAGTACCTAGCACAGATACGCAGTATTTT.

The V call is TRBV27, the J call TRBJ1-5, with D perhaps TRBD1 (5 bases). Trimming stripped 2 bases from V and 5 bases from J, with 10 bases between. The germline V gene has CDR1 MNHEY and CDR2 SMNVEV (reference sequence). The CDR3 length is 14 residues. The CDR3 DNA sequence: TGTGCCAGCAGTTTAGTGGGCAGGGATCAGCCCCAGCATTTT. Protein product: CASSLVGRDQPQHF.

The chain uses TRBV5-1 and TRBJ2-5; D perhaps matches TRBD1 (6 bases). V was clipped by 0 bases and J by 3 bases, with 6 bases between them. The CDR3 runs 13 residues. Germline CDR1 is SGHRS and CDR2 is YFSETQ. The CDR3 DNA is TGCGCCAGCAGCTTGGGACAGGAAGAGACCCAGTACTTC. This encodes CASSLGQEETQYF.

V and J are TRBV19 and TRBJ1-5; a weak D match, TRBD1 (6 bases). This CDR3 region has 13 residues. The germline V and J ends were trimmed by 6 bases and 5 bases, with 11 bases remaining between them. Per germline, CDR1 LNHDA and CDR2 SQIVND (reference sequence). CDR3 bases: TGTGCCAGTAGCTTGGGGGCAGATCAGCCCCAGCATTTT. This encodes CASSLGADQPQHF.

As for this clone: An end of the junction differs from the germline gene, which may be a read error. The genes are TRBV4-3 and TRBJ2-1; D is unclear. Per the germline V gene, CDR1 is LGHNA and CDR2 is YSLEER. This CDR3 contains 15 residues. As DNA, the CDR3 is TGCGCCAGCAGCCAAGGACCGACCTCCGACAATGAGCAGTTCTTC. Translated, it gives CASSQGPTSDNEQFF.

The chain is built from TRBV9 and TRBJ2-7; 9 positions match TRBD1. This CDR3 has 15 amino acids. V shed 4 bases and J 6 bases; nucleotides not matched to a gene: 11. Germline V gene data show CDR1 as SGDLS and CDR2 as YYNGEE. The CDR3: CASSPRDRAISEQYF. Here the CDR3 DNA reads TGTGCCAGCAGCCCCCGGGACAGGGCAATTAGCGAGCAGTACTTC.

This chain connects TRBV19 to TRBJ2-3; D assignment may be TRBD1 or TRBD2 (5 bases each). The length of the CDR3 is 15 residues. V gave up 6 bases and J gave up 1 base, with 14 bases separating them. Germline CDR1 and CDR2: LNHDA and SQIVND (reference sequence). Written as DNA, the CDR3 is TGTGCCAGTAGCTACCGTCGGGGCCGCACAGATACGCAGTATTTT. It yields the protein CASSYRRGRTDTQYF.

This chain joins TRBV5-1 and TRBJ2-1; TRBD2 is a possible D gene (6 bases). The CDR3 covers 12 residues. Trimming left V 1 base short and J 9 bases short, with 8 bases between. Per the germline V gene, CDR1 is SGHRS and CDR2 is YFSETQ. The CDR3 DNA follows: TGCGCCAGCAGCTTGACGGGAGCTGAGCAGTTCTTC. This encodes CASSLTGAEQFF.